Here is one T cell receptor (beta chain) with its context. The V end was cut by 0 bases, the J end by 4 bases, with 7 bases between. CDR1 is LNHNV, CDR2 YYDKDF, per germline (reference sequence). CDR3 length equals 14 residues. This sample stems from a study of blood T cell repertoires in COVID-19. Methods used by the authors: Reference gene primer amplification yielded estimated nucleated cell counts. Profiling relied on immunoSEQ multiplex PCR, and the TCRdb table lists in-frame clones only, not all of them. The V and J calls and clone size were taken over from that table, and D and trimming were inferred from the DNA. The sample records around 700,000 clones, about nine tenths being singletons.

V gene TRBV15 combines with J gene TRBJ1-5; D gene ambiguous. The sequenced sample was peripheral blood. This clonotype was sampled from a young woman with acute or convalescent COVID-19. The CDR3 DNA sequence: TGTGCCACCAGCAGAGAAGACTTTAATCAGCCCCAGCATTTT. It yields the protein CATSREDFNQPQHF.